This T cell receptor (beta chain) appears in the sequencing data of a study of T-cell reconstitution after alpha-beta-depleted transplantation in children. Unique molecular identifiers were built into the TCRbeta library. TCRdb reprocessed the PCR reads with MiXCR, giving one entry per CDR3 protein. Of approximately 150,000 distinct CDR3 sequences listed, around 9% are singletons. Notes on this clonotype: As yet, its antigen is unknown.

Study-level points and caveats: Surviving recipient T cells and thymic progenitors accounted for the high day-60 TCRbeta diversity observed in some patients. Reportedly, alpha-beta T cells present about two months post-transplant originated from several hundred expanded clones of graft origin. From newly produced T cells came most of the T-cell counts and diversity one year after transplant.

Germline V gene sequence: CDR1 SGDLS, CDR2 YYNGEE. Trimming removed 0 bases at V and 0 bases at J, with 8 bases between. This CDR3 contains 15 residues. The rearrangement links TRBV9 to TRBJ2-3; D unclear. This specimen consisted of PBMCs, mostly from graft donor cells, obtained 180 days after TCRalphabeta/CD19-depleted stem cell transplant. The clonotype comes from a female patient aged 2-15 years who had a stem cell transplant for congenital amegakaryocytic thrombocytopenia, so the T cells may come from the graft donor. The CDR3: CASSVGVSSTDTQYF. CDR3 in DNA: TGTGCCAGCAGCGTAGGGGTTTCTAGCACAGATACGCAGTATTTT. Full variable domain (missing parts from reference TRBV9 and TRBJ2-3): DSGVTQTPKHLITATGQRVTLRCSPRSGDLSVYWYQQSLDQGLQFLIQYYNGEERAKGNILERFSAQQFPDLHSELNLSSLELGDSALYFCASSVGVSSTDTQYFGPGTRLTVL.